This is a list of T cell receptor beta chains from one sample in a study of cytotoxic CD8 clonotypes in ibrutinib-treated CLL. The protocol was immunoSEQ multiplex PCR, while the TCRdb copy is restricted to in-frame clones and leaves out a portion. The sample holds 15,000 to 20,000 clones; roughly 80% are singletons and the top ten take approximately 5%. This material consisted of PBMCs, taken before ibrutinib treatment. These receptors were taken from a human donor with chronic lymphocytic leukemia. Each CDR3 is given with its conserved first and last residue. A D gene is named only where the DNA matches it firmly. Rows may omit the clone size; those that give it use once, few, many or a size class.

>NA|TRBV5-6|NA|TRBJ1-2
TGTGCCAGCAGCTTGGGGCAGGGGAGGGTTGGCTACACCTTC
CASSLGQGRVGYTF
>NA|TRBV30|NA|TRBJ2-6
TGTGCCTGGGAGGCTGGGGGGCCTGGGGCCAACGTCCTGACTTTC
CAWEAGGPGANVLTF
>NA|TRBV6-1|TRBD1|TRBJ1-2
TGTGCCAGCACCAAAACAGGGGCGAGCGGCTACACCTTC
CASTKTGASGYTF
>few|TRBV18|NA|TRBJ1-2
TGTGCCAGCTCACCAGCCGTCGGTGCCTCTGGCTATGGCTACACCTTC
CASSPAVGASGYGYTF
>NA|TRBV5-1|TRBD1|TRBJ1-2
TGCGCCAGCAGCTTGACCGGGACAGAAGAAGGCTACACCTTC
CASSLTGTEEGYTF
>NA|TRBV2|NA|TRBJ1-3
TGTGCCAGCAGTGAACACTTCACTGGAAACACCATATATTTT
CASSEHFTGNTIYF
>NA|TRBV4-3|NA|TRBJ1-4
TGCGCCAGCAGCCAGGGGGGGGGCCGGGCGACTAATGAAAAACTGTTTTTT
CASSQGGGRATNEKLFF
>NA|TRBV2|TRBD1|TRBJ2-7
TGTGCCAGCAGTGAAAGGACAGGGAGGACCTACGAGCAGTACTTC
CASSERTGRTYEQYF
>few|TRBV18|TRBD1|TRBJ2-7
TGTGCCAGCTCACCACGCAGGGGGTACGAGCAGTACTTC
CASSPRRGYEQYF
>NA|TRBV7-2|NA|TRBJ2-2
TGTGCCAGCAGCTTAGAACCTACCGGGGAGCTGTTTTTT
CASSLEPTGELFF
>NA|TRBV5-4|NA|TRBJ1-2
TGTGCCAGCAGCCCTCTTGGAAGGCGGGGCTACACCTTC
CASSPLGRRGYTF
>few|TRBV5-1|NA|TRBJ1-3
TGCGCCAGCAGCCGTGGTATCTCTGGAAACACCATATATTTT
CASSRGISGNTIYF
>NA|TRBV11-3|TRBD2|TRBJ2-3
TGTGCCAGCAGCTTCCTGGGGCGAGCGGGGGGGGCTGTCACAGATACGCAGTATTTT
CASSFLGRAGGAVTDTQYF
>medium-sized|TRBV2|NA|TRBJ2-1
TGTGCCAGCAGGCGTTTACTACTAGCATCATCCTACAATGAGCAGTTCTTC
CASRRLLLASSYNEQFF
>NA|TRBV7-2|TRBD2|TRBJ2-3
TGTGCCAGCAGCTATAGCGGGGGGCCCACAGATACGCAGTATTTT
CASSYSGGPTDTQYF
>once|TRBV7-9|TRBD1|TRBJ2-5
TGTGCCAGCATCCCGGCGGGGACAGGGGAAGAGACCCAGTACTTC
CASIPAGTGEETQYF
>few|TRBV9|NA|TRBJ1-2
TGTGCCAGCAGCCTTGCGGGCGACCTGGGCTACACCTTC
CASSLAGDLGYTF
>NA|TRBV19|NA|TRBJ1-1
TGTGCCAGTAGCGAAAGCATAGGCACTGAAGCTTTCTTT
CASSESIGTEAFF
>NA|TRBV5-6|NA|TRBJ2-7
TGTGCCAGCAGCTTGGAGCCCAGCTCCTACGAGCAGTACTTC
CASSLEPSSYEQYF
>NA|TRBV7-2|NA|TRBJ1-6
TGTGCCAGCGGTCGGAACACGGAGGGACCCCTCCACTTT
CASGRNTEGPLHF
>NA|TRBV18|TRBD1|TRBJ2-2
TGTGCCAGCTCACCACTACAGGGGGACACCGGGGAGCTGTTTTTT
CASSPLQGDTGELFF
>once|TRBV30|TRBD2|TRBJ2-5
TGTGCCTGGAGTGTAAAGCGGGGGGTCCAAGAGACCCAGTACTTC
CAWSVKRGVQETQYF
>once|TRBV5-5|TRBD1|TRBJ2-7
TGTGCCAGCAGTTATACCTACAGGGGGACCTACGAGCAGTACTTC
CASSYTYRGTYEQYF
>NA|TRBV7-7|NA|TRBJ2-3
TGTGCCAGCAGCTTAGGAGCTAGCACAGATACGCAGTATTTT
CASSLGASTDTQYF
>once|TRBV7-9|NA|TRBJ1-3
TGTGCCAGCAGCTCCACCAGGGTCACGGGCTCTGGAAACACCATATATTTT
CASSSTRVTGSGNTIYF
>NA|TRBV2|NA|TRBJ2-5
TGTGCCAGCAGTGAACTGGGACTTTACCAAGAGACCCAGTACTTC
CASSELGLYQETQYF
>few|TRBV23-1|TRBD2|TRBJ2-7
TGCGCCAGCAGTCAATCGGGTCGGGGGGAAGGATCCTACGAGCAGTACTTC
CASSQSGRGEGSYEQYF
>once|TRBV7-9|TRBD1|TRBJ2-5
TGTGCCAGCAGCCCTGCAGGGGGAGAGACCCAGTACTTC
CASSPAGGETQYF
>few|TRBV9|NA|TRBJ2-6
TGTGCCAGCAGCGCCCCTCGGGCCAACGTCCTGACTTTC
CASSAPRANVLTF
>NA|TRBV9|TRBD1|TRBJ2-3
TGTGCCAGCAGCGCCCGGGACAGCACCACGGGGCACGGGGCGTGGGATACGCAGTATTTT
CASSARDSTTGHGAWDTQYF
>NA|TRBV9|NA|TRBJ2-1
TGTGCCAGCAGCGTAATTCCGACAGTTAATGAGCAGTTCTTC
CASSVIPTVNEQFF
>NA|TRBV7-2|NA|TRBJ1-1
TGTGCGAGCAAGGGGGGAACTGAAGCTTTCTTT
CASKGGTEAFF
>NA|TRBV13|NA|TRBJ1-6
TGTGCCAGCAGCTTAGGCCACGGCAATTCACCCCTCCACTTT
CASSLGHGNSPLHF
>NA|TRBV27|NA|TRBJ1-3
TGTGCCAGCAGTTTAATTGGGGGAATTGCTGGAAACACCATATATTTT
CASSLIGGIAGNTIYF
>few|TRBV5-4|TRBD1|TRBJ1-2
TGTGCCAGCAGCTTTGGCCAGGGGGATGGCTACACCTTC
CASSFGQGDGYTF
>NA|TRBV7-2|NA|TRBJ2-2
TGTGCCAGCAGCTACTACGGACGCACCGGGGAGCTGTTTTTT
CASSYYGRTGELFF
>NA|TRBV30|TRBD1|TRBJ2-5
TGTGCCTGTACGGACAGGGGGAACCAAGAGACCCAGTACTTC
CACTDRGNQETQYF
>NA|TRBV9|TRBD1|TRBJ1-2
TGTGCCAGCAGCGCGACAGGGGAGGGTAACTATGGCTACACCTTC
CASSATGEGNYGYTF
>once|TRBV29-1|NA|TRBJ2-6
TGCAGCGTTGTGAGGGCCAACGTCCTGACTTTC
CSVVRANVLTF
>few|TRBV28|TRBD1|TRBJ1-2
TGTGCCACCCGGAGGGGGCGCGGCTATGGCTACACCTTC
CATRRGRGYGYTF
>NA|TRBV28|NA|TRBJ1-2
TGTGCCAGCAGTTCCATAGTGGGGGGCTATGGCTACACCTTC
CASSSIVGGYGYTF
>NA|TRBV5-6|NA|TRBJ2-5
TGTGCCAGCAGCTTTGGGGGGACCCTCCGAGAGACCCAGTACTTC
CASSFGGTLRETQYF
>NA|TRBV5-5|NA|TRBJ2-2
TGTGCCAGCAGCAGGTCAGGGGGGCCTAACACCGGGGAGCTGTTTTTT
CASSRSGGPNTGELFF
>NA|TRBV5-1|TRBD2|TRBJ2-1
TGCGCCAGCAGCGGGACTAGCGTTTACAATGAGCAGTTCTTC
CASSGTSVYNEQFF
>NA|TRBV4-1|NA|TRBJ1-2
TGCGCCAGCAGCCAAGATGGCAGAACACCCTATGGCTACACCTTC
CASSQDGRTPYGYTF
>NA|TRBV5-1|NA|TRBJ2-2
TGCGCCAGCAGCTTGGACTCAACCGGGGAGCTGTTTTTT
CASSLDSTGELFF
>NA|TRBV30|NA|TRBJ1-1
TGTGCCTGGAGTGTTTTTGGGGACCGAGAAGCTTTCTTT
CAWSVFGDREAFF
>few|TRBV5-1|TRBD2|TRBJ2-1
TGCGCCAGCAGGGTTCCCCAGGGGCTAGCGGGGGACGAGCAGTTCTTC
CASRVPQGLAGDEQFF
>once|TRBV30|NA|TRBJ1-1
TGTGCCTGGAGTGAGAACAGGGTGATGCAAAGGGGAGCTTTCTTT
CAWSENRVMQRGAFF
>once|TRBV30|NA|TRBJ1-4
TGTGCCTGGACGGGACCCACCGGCGAAAAACTGTTTTTT
CAWTGPTGEKLFF
>few|TRBV5-1|NA|TRBJ1-4
TGCGCCAGCAGCTTGGAACTGTTTAATGAAAAACTGTTTTTT
CASSLELFNEKLFF
>once|TRBV30|NA|TRBJ2-5
TGTGCCTGGAGTGTATTTGGTTCGGGAGAGACCCAGTACTTC
CAWSVFGSGETQYF
>NA|TRBV27|TRBD1|TRBJ2-6
TGTGCCAGCAGACGTCCGGGGACAGGGGGCGCGGATGGGGCCAACGTCCTGACTTTC
CASRRPGTGGADGANVLTF
>once|TRBV9|NA|TRBJ2-7
TGTGCCAGCAGCGTAGAGCCAGGGGACTACGAGCAGTACTTC
CASSVEPGDYEQYF
>few|TRBV6-6|NA|TRBJ2-3
TGTGCCAGCAGACCCCAGGGAAAAACAGATACGCAGTATTTT
CASRPQGKTDTQYF
>NA|TRBV9|TRBD1|TRBJ2-7
TGTGCCAGCAGCGGGACAGGTTACGAGCAGTACTTC
CASSGTGYEQYF